These 22 T cell receptor beta chains came from one sample sequenced in a study of blood T cell repertoires in COVID-19. Generated by immunoSEQ multiplex PCR, the TCRdb table keeps only in-frame clones and is missing some. The sample has 190,000 or so clones, about four fifths seen once. The sample taken for sequencing was PBMCs or T cells enriched from blood (not recorded which). These receptors all stem from a middle-aged man who had recovered from COVID-19.

This chain links TRBV28 with TRBJ1-6; possible D gene TRBD1, 6 bases. The V gene's germline CDR1 is MDHEN and CDR2 SYDVKM. The V and J ends lost 6 bases and 4 bases respectively, with 10 bases between them. The CDR3 is 14 residues long. CDR3 in DNA: TGTGCCAGCAGACAACAGGGTTATAATTCACCCCTCCACTTT. This gives the protein CASRQQGYNSPLHF.

This chain connects TRBV5-1 to TRBJ1-2; 10 nucleotides line up with TRBD1. V lost 4 bases to trimming and J lost 3 bases; unmatched junction nucleotides: 6. The germline V gene encodes CDR1 SGHRS and CDR2 YFSETQ. The CDR3 is made up of 15 amino acids. The CDR3 region is CASSKGQGLDYGYTF. CDR3 nucleotides: TGCGCCAGCAGCAAGGGACAGGGGCTGGACTATGGCTACACCTTC.

Worth noting for this clone: In the same sample, other DNA sequences code for this CDR3. The chain uses TRBV7-2 and TRBJ1-1, with D maybe TRBD1 (5 bases). V was trimmed by 3 bases and J by 1 base, leaving 9 bases between them. Germline V lookup: CDR1 SGHTA, CDR2 FQGNSA. This CDR3 has 14 amino acids. CDR3 DNA: TGTGCCAGCAGCTTTACAGGTTCGAACACTGAAGCTTTCTTT. Encoded protein: CASSFTGSNTEAFF.

The V gene is TRBV24-1, the J gene TRBJ2-7; 7 nucleotides line up with TRBD1. This CDR3 is 14 amino acids long. CDR1 and CDR2 (germline): KGHDR, SFDVKD. Unmatched junction bases numbered 8, after V lost 5 bases and J lost 5 bases. DNA of the CDR3: TGTGCCACCAGTGCCTCGACAGGGTTCCACGAGCAGTACTTC. Residues: CATSASTGFHEQYF.

V and J are TRBV6-2 or TRBV6-3 and TRBJ2-1; TRBD2 matches at 8 bases. The V gene's germline CDR1 is MNHEY and CDR2 SVGEGT. There are 16 residues in the CDR3. J gave up 4 bases and V 6 bases, and 11 bases lay outside the gene matches. This CDR3 is CASSPPRLASYNEQFF. In DNA form, the CDR3 reads TGTGCCAGCAGCCCCCCCCGACTAGCGAGTTACAATGAGCAGTTCTTC.

V and J are TRBV12-5 and TRBJ2-2; D may be TRBD2 (6 bases). CDR3 length equals 17 residues. CDR1 and CDR2 from the germline V gene are LGHNT and FRNRAP. V was trimmed by 7 bases and J by 1 base, leaving 19 bases between them. CDR3 DNA sequence: TGTGCTAGTGCCTCTCAGGGACGGGGGAGGAACACCGGGGAGCTGTTTTTT. It yields the protein CASASQGRGRNTGELFF.

The chain uses TRBV19 and TRBJ1-2; D gene ambiguous. The CDR3 covers 15 residues. Trimming left V 5 bases short and J 2 bases short, with 15 bases between. Germline loops: CDR1 LNHDA, CDR2 SQIVND (reference sequence). For the CDR3, the DNA is TGTGCCAGTAGTCTTCGGGGAGGTTGGAACTATGGCTACACCTTC. Translated, it gives CASSLRGGWNYGYTF.

The V and J genes are TRBV15 and TRBJ2-3; D remains unclear. Trimming took 6 bases from V and 4 from J, leaving 8 bases between them. CDR3 length: 12 residues. Germline assignment: CDR1 LNHNV and CDR2 YYDKDF (reference sequence). The CDR3 loop reads CATSLFPDTQYF. CDR3 DNA: TGTGCCACCAGTCTTTTCCCAGATACGCAGTATTTT.

A single count supports this clone. This sequence joins TRBV7-9 and TRBJ1-6; maybe TRBD1 (6 bases). The germline CDR1 and CDR2 sequences are SEHNR and FQNEAQ (reference sequence). The CDR3 has 17 amino acids. V lost 5 bases to trimming and J lost 6 bases, with 20 bases between them. CDR3: CASSPKGRGDTNSPLHF. Written as DNA, the CDR3 is TGTGCCAGCAGCCCAAAAGGGAGGGGGGACACTAATTCACCCCTCCACTTT.

A single count supports this clone. The V gene is TRBV7-6, the J gene TRBJ1-1; D not resolved. The germline V and J ends were trimmed by 6 bases and 3 bases, with 11 bases remaining between them. CDR1 is SGHVS, CDR2 FNYEAQ, per germline. The CDR3 contains 13 residues. CDR3 residues: CASSPDSYTEAFF. The CDR3, as DNA: TGTGCCAGCAGTCCAGACTCTTACACTGAAGCTTTCTTT.

This rearrangement joins TRBV7-6 to TRBJ2-7; D may be TRBD1 (6 bases). This CDR3 has 15 residues. Germline CDR1 is SGHVS and CDR2 is FNYEAQ. Trimming took 0 bases from V and 2 from J, leaving 11 bases between them. CDR3 in amino acids: CASSLAQGGTYEQYV. The DNA of the CDR3 is TGTGCCAGCAGCTTAGCACAGGGTGGGACCTACGAGCAGTACGTC.

The chain is built from TRBV18 and TRBJ2-7, with 13 bases lining up with TRBD2. This CDR3 contains 14 residues. Germline lookup yields CDR1 KGHSH and CDR2 LQKENI. The ends lost 4 bases at V and 5 bases at J; junction bases unmatched: 2. The CDR3 here is CASSRGLAGDEQYF. DNA for the CDR3: TGTGCCAGCTCACGTGGACTAGCGGGAGACGAGCAGTACTTC. The full variable domain, rest sourced from reference TRBV18 and TRBJ2-7, is NAGVMQNPRHLVRRRGQEARLRCSPMKGHSHVYWYRQLPEEGLKFMVYLQKENIIDESGMPKERFSAEFPKEGPSILRIQQVVRGDSAAYFCASSRGLAGDEQYFGPGTRLTVT.

The V and J genes are TRBV19 and TRBJ1-2; possibly TRBD1 for D (5 bases). V shed 7 bases and J shed 0 bases, with 12 bases lying between them. Germline V lookup: CDR1 LNHDA, CDR2 SQIVND (reference sequence). The CDR3 runs to 14 residues. CDR3: CASTRRGTNYGYTF. CDR3 in DNA: TGTGCCAGTACCAGGAGGGGTACTAACTATGGCTACACCTTC.

The chain couples TRBV28 to TRBJ2-3; the D gene is possibly TRBD2 (6 bases). V lost 10 bases to trimming and J lost 2 bases, with 13 bases between them. CDR1 and CDR2 (germline): MDHEN, SYDVKM. The CDR3 is 13 residues long. The CDR3 DNA sequence: TGTGCCACCTTGGAGGGGAACACAGATACGCAGTATTTT. Amino acid sequence: CATLEGNTDTQYF.

The J gene is TRBJ2-2, the V gene TRBV4-3; 8 nucleotides agree with TRBD2. The germline gives CDR1 LGHNA, CDR2 YSLEER. The V and J ends lost 3 bases and 6 bases, in that order; junction bases with no gene match: 9. This CDR3 is 16 amino acids long. CDR3 bases: TGCGCCAGCAGCCACAGAAGCGGGAGAGGAGCCGGGGAGCTGTTTTTT. Amino acid sequence: CASSHRSGRGAGELFF.

This clone was seen only a few times. The chain carries TRBV18 and TRBJ1-2; possibly TRBD1 for D (6 bases). V gave up 4 bases and J gave up 5 bases, with 17 bases separating them. CDR1 and CDR2 from the germline V gene are KGHSH and LQKENI. The CDR3 has 15 residues. The CDR3 is CASSQIGTLLYGYTF. The DNA for the CDR3 is TGTGCCAGCTCACAGATAGGGACATTACTTTATGGCTACACCTTC.

The chain is built from TRBV4-3 and TRBJ2-1, with 15 bases aligning to TRBD2. This CDR3 contains 16 residues. Germline V gives CDR1 LGHNA, CDR2 YSLEER. Germline trimming cut 2 bases from V and 10 bases from J; bases unmatched to any gene: 6. CDR3 residues: CASSQRTSGRAWEQFF. CDR3 bases: TGCGCCAGCAGCCAACGGACTAGCGGGAGGGCGTGGGAGCAGTTCTTC.

The J gene is TRBJ1-1, the V gene TRBV4-1; tentative D call: TRBD1 (5 bases). The germline V gene has CDR1 MGHRA and CDR2 YSYEKL. Trimming left V 3 bases short and J 8 bases short, with 25 bases between. This CDR3 is built from 17 residues. CDR3 in amino acids: CASSQATGRIDAVEAFF. CDR3 sequence (DNA): TGCGCCAGCAGCCAGGCCACAGGACGCATCGACGCGGTAGAAGCTTTCTTT.

This clone was recorded only once. V gene TRBV3-1 (or the pseudogene TRBV3-2) combines with J gene TRBJ1-1, with D possibly being TRBD1 (5 bases). Trimming removed 7 bases at V and 4 bases at J, with 16 bases between. Per the germline V gene, CDR1 is LGHDT and CDR2 is YNNKEL (reference sequence). This CDR3 is 14 amino acids long. CDR3 in DNA: TGTGCCAGCAACTTTCAAGGGGCGCGCACTGAAGCTTTCTTT. Amino acid sequence: CASNFQGARTEAFF.

The genes are TRBV5-4 and TRBJ1-1, with D unclear. Trimming cost V 4 bases and J 0 bases, with 16 bases left between them. This CDR3 is 16 amino acids long. In germline, CDR1 is SGHNT, CDR2 YYREEE (reference sequence). CDR3 sequence: CASSPDLGRLNTEAFF. As DNA, the CDR3 is TGTGCCAGCAGCCCGGACTTGGGGAGGTTGAACACTGAAGCTTTCTTT.

V usage is TRBV7-2 and J usage is TRBJ2-1; TRBD2 agrees at 11 bases. This CDR3 spans 16 amino acids. CDR1 SGHTA and CDR2 FQGNSA come from the germline V gene. V dropped 5 bases and J dropped 2; count of bases not matched to a gene: 5. The CDR3 coding sequence is TGTGCCAGCAGCCTCACTAGCGGGAGCGCCTACAATGAGCAGTTCTTC. Translating it yields CASSLTSGSAYNEQFF.

CDR3 in DNA: TGTGCCAGCAGCTTAGGGTCCGGGCAGGGGGCCAGTGGCTACACCTTC. Its translation: CASSLGSGQGASGYTF. The gene calls are TRBV7-9 and TRBJ1-2; the match to TRBD1 covers 8 bases. Germline CDR1 SEHNR, CDR2 FQNEAQ (reference sequence). This CDR3 contains 16 residues. The V gene end was trimmed by 1 base and the J gene end by 7 bases; junction bases not matched to a gene: 11. The whole variable domain, filled in from reference TRBV7-9 and TRBJ1-2, reads DTGVSQNPRHKITKRGQNVTFRCDPISEHNRLYWYRQTLGQGPEFLTYFQNEAQLEKSRLLSDRFSAERPKGSFSTLEIQRTEQGDSAMYLCASSLGSGQGASGYTFGSGTRLTVV.